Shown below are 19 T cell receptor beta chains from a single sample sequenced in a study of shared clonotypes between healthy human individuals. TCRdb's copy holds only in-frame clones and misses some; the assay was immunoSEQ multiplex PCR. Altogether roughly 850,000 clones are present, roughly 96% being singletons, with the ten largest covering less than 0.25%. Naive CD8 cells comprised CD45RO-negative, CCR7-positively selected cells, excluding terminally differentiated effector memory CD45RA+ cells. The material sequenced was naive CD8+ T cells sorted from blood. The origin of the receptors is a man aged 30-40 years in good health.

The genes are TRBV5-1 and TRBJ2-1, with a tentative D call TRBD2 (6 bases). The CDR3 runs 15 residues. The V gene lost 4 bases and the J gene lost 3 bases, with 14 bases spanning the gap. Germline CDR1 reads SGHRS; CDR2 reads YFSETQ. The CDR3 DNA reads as TGCGCCAGCAGCGCTCGGGAGAGGGGCTACAATGAGCAGTTCTTC. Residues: CASSARERGYNEQFF.

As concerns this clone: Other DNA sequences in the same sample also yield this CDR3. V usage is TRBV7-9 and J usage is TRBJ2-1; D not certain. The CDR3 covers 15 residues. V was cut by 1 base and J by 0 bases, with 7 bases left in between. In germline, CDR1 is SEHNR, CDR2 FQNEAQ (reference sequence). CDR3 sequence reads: CASSLVRSSYNEQFF. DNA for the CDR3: TGTGCCAGCAGCTTAGTCCGAAGCTCCTACAATGAGCAGTTCTTC.

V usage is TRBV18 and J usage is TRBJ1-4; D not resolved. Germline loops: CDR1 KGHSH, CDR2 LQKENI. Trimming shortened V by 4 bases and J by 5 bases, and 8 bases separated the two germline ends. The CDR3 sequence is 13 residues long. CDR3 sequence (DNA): TGTGCCAGCTCACTATCCCAGAATGAAAAACTGTTTTTT. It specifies CASSLSQNEKLFF.

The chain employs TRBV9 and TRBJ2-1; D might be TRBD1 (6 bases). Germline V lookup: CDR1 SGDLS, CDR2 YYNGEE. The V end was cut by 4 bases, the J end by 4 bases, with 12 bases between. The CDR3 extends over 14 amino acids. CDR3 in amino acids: CASSWRTGYNEQFF. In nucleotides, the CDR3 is TGTGCCAGCAGCTGGAGAACAGGGTACAATGAGCAGTTCTTC.

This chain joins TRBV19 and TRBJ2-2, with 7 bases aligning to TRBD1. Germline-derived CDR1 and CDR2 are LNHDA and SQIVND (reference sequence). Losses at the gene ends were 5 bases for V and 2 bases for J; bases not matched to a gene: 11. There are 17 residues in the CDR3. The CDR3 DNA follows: TGTGCCAGTAGTCTTACGCCCGGGACAGCAAACACCGGGGAGCTGTTTTTT. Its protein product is CASSLTPGTANTGELFF. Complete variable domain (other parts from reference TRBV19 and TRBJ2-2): DGGITQSPKYLFRKEGQNVTLSCEQNLNHDAMYWYRQDPGQGLRLIYYSQIVNDFQKGDIAEGYSVSREKKESFPLTVTSAQKNPTAFYLCASSLTPGTANTGELFFGEGSRLTVL.

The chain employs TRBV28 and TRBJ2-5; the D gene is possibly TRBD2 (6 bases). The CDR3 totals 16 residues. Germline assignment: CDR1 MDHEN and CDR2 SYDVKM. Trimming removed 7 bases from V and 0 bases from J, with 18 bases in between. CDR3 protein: CASIGAGGLYQETQYF. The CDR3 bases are TGTGCCAGCATCGGCGCCGGGGGATTGTACCAAGAGACCCAGTACTTC.

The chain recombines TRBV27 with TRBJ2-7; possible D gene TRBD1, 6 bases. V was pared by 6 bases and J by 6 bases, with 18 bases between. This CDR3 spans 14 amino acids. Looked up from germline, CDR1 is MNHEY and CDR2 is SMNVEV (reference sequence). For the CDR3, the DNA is TGTGCCAGCAGCCCGGGACATAGGTCTCTCGAGCAGTACTTC. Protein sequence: CASSPGHRSLEQYF.

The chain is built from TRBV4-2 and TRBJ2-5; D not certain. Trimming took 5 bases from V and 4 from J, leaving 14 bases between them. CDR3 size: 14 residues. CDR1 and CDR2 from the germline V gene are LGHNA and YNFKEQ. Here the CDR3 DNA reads TGTGCCAGCAGCTCTCGACTGGGTACAGAGACCCAGTACTTC. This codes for CASSSRLGTETQYF.

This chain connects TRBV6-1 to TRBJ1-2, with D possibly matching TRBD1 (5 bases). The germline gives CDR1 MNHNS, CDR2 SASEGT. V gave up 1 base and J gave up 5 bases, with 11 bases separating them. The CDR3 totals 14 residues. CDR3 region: CASSEVTGIYGYTF. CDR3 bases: TGTGCCAGCAGTGAAGTCACAGGAATTTATGGCTACACCTTC.

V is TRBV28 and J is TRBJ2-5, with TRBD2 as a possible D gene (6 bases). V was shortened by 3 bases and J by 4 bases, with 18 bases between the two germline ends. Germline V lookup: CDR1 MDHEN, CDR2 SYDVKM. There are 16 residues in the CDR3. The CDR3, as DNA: TGTGCCAGCAGTTTGGTCAGCGGGCGACGATTAGAGACCCAGTACTTC. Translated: CASSLVSGRRLETQYF.

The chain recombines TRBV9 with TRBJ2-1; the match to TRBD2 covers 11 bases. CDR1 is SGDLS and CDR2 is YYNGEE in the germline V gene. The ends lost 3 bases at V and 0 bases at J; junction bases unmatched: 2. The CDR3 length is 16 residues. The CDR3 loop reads CASSATSGSSYNEQFF. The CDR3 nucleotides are TGTGCCAGCAGCGCCACTAGCGGGAGCTCCTACAATGAGCAGTTCTTC.

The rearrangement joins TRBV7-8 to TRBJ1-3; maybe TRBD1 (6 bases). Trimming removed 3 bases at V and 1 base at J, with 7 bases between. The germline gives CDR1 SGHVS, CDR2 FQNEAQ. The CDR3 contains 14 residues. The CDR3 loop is CASSFTGSGNTIYF. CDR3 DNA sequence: TGTGCCAGCAGCTTTACAGGGTCTGGAAACACCATATATTTT.

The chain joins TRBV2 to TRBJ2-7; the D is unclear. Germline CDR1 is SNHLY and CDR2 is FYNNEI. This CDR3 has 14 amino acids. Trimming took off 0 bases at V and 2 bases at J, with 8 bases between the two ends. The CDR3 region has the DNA TGTGCCAGCAGTGAAGCTCGGACCACCTACGAGCAGTACTTC. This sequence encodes CASSEARTTYEQYF.

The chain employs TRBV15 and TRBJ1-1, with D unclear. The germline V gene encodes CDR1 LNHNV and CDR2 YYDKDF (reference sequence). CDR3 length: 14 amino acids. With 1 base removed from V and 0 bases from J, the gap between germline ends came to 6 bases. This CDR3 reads CATSRVAVNTEAFF. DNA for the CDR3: TGTGCCACCAGCAGAGTTGCCGTGAACACTGAAGCTTTCTTT.

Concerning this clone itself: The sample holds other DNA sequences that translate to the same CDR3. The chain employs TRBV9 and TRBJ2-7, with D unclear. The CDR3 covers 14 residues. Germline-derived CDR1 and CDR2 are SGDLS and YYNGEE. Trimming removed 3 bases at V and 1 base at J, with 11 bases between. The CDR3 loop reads CASSEGGGSYEQYF. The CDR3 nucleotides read TGTGCCAGCAGCGAGGGTGGCGGATCCTACGAGCAGTACTTC.

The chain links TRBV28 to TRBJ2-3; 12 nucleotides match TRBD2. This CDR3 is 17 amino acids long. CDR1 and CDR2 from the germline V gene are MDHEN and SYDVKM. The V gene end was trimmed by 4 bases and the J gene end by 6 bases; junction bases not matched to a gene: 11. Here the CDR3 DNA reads TGTGCCAGCAGTTACCCGAATCTAGCGGGAGGGGGTGATACGCAGTATTTT. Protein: CASSYPNLAGGGDTQYF.

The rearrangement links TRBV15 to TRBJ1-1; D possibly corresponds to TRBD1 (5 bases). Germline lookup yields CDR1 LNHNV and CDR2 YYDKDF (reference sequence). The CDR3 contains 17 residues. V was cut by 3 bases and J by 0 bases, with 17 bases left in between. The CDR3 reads CATSSPLRGSMNTEAFF. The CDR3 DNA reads TGTGCCACCAGCAGCCCCCTGAGGGGCTCCATGAACACTGAAGCTTTCTTT.

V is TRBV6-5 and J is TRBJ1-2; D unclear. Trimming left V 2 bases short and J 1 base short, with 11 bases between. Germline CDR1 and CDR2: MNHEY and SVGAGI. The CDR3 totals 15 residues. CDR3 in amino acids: CASSYGYQDNYGYTF. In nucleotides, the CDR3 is TGTGCCAGCAGTTACGGTTACCAGGATAACTATGGCTACACCTTC.

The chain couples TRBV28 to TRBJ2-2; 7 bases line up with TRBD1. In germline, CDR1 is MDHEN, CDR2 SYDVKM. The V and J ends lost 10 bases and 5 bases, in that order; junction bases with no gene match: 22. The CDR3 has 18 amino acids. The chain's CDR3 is CATLVTSPRQGRTGELFF. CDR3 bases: TGTGCCACCCTTGTAACCTCCCCAAGACAGGGCCGAACCGGGGAGCTGTTTTTT.